This TCR beta chain came from a study of T cells in Graves' hyperthyroidism and ophthalmopathy. RNA transcripts provided the source from which TCR beta CDR3 regions were amplified. TCR CDR3 underwent first-round RT-PCR with the HTBI primer set. TCRdb re-called the multiplex PCR reads through MiXCR, storing one row per CDR3 protein. The table includes roughly 840,000 distinct CDR3 sequences, around 39% detected once. Germline CDR1 is SGHRS and CDR2 is YFSETQ. Trimming cost V 0 bases and J 2 bases; bases outside gene matches: 3. The CDR3 loop spans 15 amino acids. Sequences were obtained from blood. This sequence was found in a man younger than 30 with Graves' hyperthyroidism. The chain carries TRBV5-1 and TRBJ2-7, with TRBD2 matching 9 bases. DNA of the CDR3: TGCGCCAGCAGCTTGGTACTAGCGGGCGCCTACGAGCAGTACTTC. Translating it yields CASSLVLAGAYEQYF.